This TCR beta chain stems from a study of molecular identifiers for immune sequencing clone quantification. Study results and caveats: Jurkat TCR RNA spiked in from one cell (amid more than 850,000 naive cells) was reportedly detectable.

Concerning this clonotype: Its antigen is as yet unknown.

CDR3 length equals 14 residues. V was shortened by 1 base and J by 4 bases, with 11 bases between the two germline ends. CDR1 and CDR2 from the germline V gene are MDHEN and SYDVKM. Library preparation followed earlier protocols using designated TCR primers. TCRdb reprocessed the PCR reads via MiXCR and lists one record per CDR3 protein. The sample has under 600,000 distinct CDR3 sequences, under 30% seen once; the top ten hold around 0.78%. Sequenced: naive CD8+ T cells from blood, with Jurkat cell RNA spiked in. The subset here: FACS-sorted CD8+CD4-CCR7+CD45RA+ naive T cells. The clonotype was recovered from a human donor in good health. Some libraries in this study had Jurkat cell RNA spiked in. This rearrangement joins TRBV28 to TRBJ2-7, with D maybe TRBD1 (6 bases). This CDR3 reads CASSLSQGFYEQYF. The CDR3, as DNA: TGTGCCAGCAGTTTATCACAGGGTTTTTACGAGCAGTACTTC. Full variable domain (outside the CDR3, taken from reference TRBV28 and TRBJ2-7): DVKVTQSSRYLVKRTGEKVFLECVQDMDHENMFWYRQDPGLGLRLIYFSYDVKMKEKGDIPEGYSVSREKKERFSLILESASTNQTSMYLCASSLSQGFYEQYFGPGTRLTVT.